A single sample gave rise to the 14 T cell receptor beta chains below, sequenced in a study of shared clonotypes between healthy human individuals (TCRdb year 2020). The library was prepared using the immunoSEQ multiplex PCR assay. Entries here come from immuneACCESS through TCRdb and include only in-frame sequences with V and J called. Some clones fail to appear in such tables; in the studies checked, an unresolved V gene covers under half of the shortfall, and the cause of the remainder is unknown. The sample has millions of clones on record, more than 90% of them singletons. The ten largest clones represent about 0.13% of the sample. The sequenced sample consisted of naive CD4+ T cells sorted from blood. Interpreted using the paper, the cell subset or site label stands for: CD45RA+ positively selected. These receptors all stem from a man between 18 and 35 years old in good health.

This clone came up once. The V and J genes are TRBV29-1 and TRBJ1-1; weak D call: TRBD1 (5 bases). CDR3 length: 13 amino acids. Trimming removed 7 bases from V and 4 bases from J, with 16 bases in between. Germline assignment: CDR1 SQVTM and CDR2 ANQGSEA. CDR3 sequence reads: CSAAGQGGTEAFF. DNA of the CDR3: TGCAGCGCCGCCGGGCAGGGTGGCACTGAAGCTTTCTTT. The variable domain in full, completed from reference TRBV29-1 and TRBJ1-1, reads SAVISQKPSRDICQRGTSLTIQCQVDSQVTMMFWYRQQPGQSLTLIATANQGSEATYESGFVIDKFPISRPNLTFSTLTVSNMSPEDSSIYLCSAAGQGGTEAFFGQGTRLTVV.

V is TRBV5-6 and J is TRBJ2-3, with D hard to call. Per germline, CDR1 SGHDT and CDR2 YYEEEE. The CDR3 length is 15 residues. The V end lost 1 base, the J end lost 2 bases, and 11 bases lay between the germline ends. The CDR3 is CASSLTVASTDTQYF. CDR3 in DNA: TGTGCCAGCAGCTTGACTGTTGCCTCCACAGATACGCAGTATTTT.

The genes are TRBV11-3 and TRBJ2-4; unclear D gene. V was clipped by 4 bases and J by 6 bases, with 7 bases between them. The CDR3 covers 12 residues. Germline V gene lookup returns CDR1 SGHNT and CDR2 YENEEA. CDR3 bases: TGTGCCAGCAGCTCTAGGGCAAACATTCAGTACTTC. It encodes CASSSRANIQYF.

The chain has TRBV4-1 and TRBJ2-1, with 9 bases identical to TRBD2. V lost 2 bases, J lost 3 bases, and 8 bases stayed unmatched. This CDR3 spans 17 amino acids. The germline V gene encodes CDR1 MGHRA and CDR2 YSYEKL. The CDR3 spells CASSQLIRLAVYNEQFF. The CDR3 nucleotides read TGCGCCAGCAGCCAATTAATTCGACTAGCGGTCTACAATGAGCAGTTCTTC.

The CDR3: CASTSASTNEKLFF. The DNA of the CDR3 is TGTGCCAGTACCAGCGCCAGTACTAATGAAAAACTGTTTTTT. This chain uses TRBV19 with TRBJ1-4, with unresolved D. The CDR3 covers 14 residues. The ends were cut back, 7 bases at V and 2 bases at J, with 11 bases in the middle. Germline V CDR1 and CDR2: LNHDA, SQIVND (reference sequence). Full variable domain (missing parts from reference TRBV19 and TRBJ1-4): DGGITQSPKYLFRKEGQNVTLSCEQNLNHDAMYWYRQDPGQGLRLIYYSQIVNDFQKGDIAEGYSVSREKKESFPLTVTSAQKNPTAFYLCASTSASTNEKLFFGSGTQLSVL.

V is TRBV6-5 and J is TRBJ2-1, with 10 bases aligning to TRBD2. V dropped 6 bases and J dropped 4; count of bases not matched to a gene: 3. Per germline, CDR1 MNHEY and CDR2 SVGAGI. This CDR3 spans 14 amino acids. CDR3 region: CASSLGLAYNEQFF. In nucleotides, the CDR3 is TGTGCCAGCAGCCTGGGACTAGCGTACAATGAGCAGTTCTTC.

This chain joins TRBV10-3 and TRBJ1-2; D may be TRBD1 (6 bases). Germline values: CDR1 ENHRY, CDR2 SYGVKD. The CDR3 has 14 residues. V lost 0 bases and J 6 bases, leaving 11 bases between the germline ends. The chain's CDR3 is CAISESQGRDGYTF. In DNA, the CDR3 is TGTGCCATCAGTGAGTCCCAGGGGAGGGATGGCTACACCTTC.

The rearrangement uses TRBV27 and TRBJ2-5, with D maybe TRBD1 (5 bases). The CDR3 runs 16 residues. Germline V lookup: CDR1 MNHEY, CDR2 SMNVEV (reference sequence). The V end was cut by 3 bases, the J end by 4 bases, with 18 bases between. The CDR3 nucleotides read TGTGCCAGCAGTTTTTATTTAGACAGTGGGCGAGAGACCCAGTACTTC. Encoded protein: CASSFYLDSGRETQYF.

The J gene is TRBJ2-7, the V gene TRBV7-9; tentatively, D is TRBD1 (6 bases). Trimming removed 6 bases from V and 1 base from J, with 10 bases in between. The CDR3 sequence is 13 residues long. CDR1 is SEHNR and CDR2 is FQNEAQ in the germline V gene (reference sequence). CDR3 DNA sequence: TGTGCCAGCAGTCACAGGGAATCCTACGAGCAGTACTTC. It translates to CASSHRESYEQYF. The full variable domain, with the rest looked up from reference TRBV7-9 and TRBJ2-7, is DTGVSQNPRHKITKRGQNVTFRCDPISEHNRLYWYRQTLGQGPEFLTYFQNEAQLEKSRLLSDRFSAERPKGSFSTLEIQRTEQGDSAMYLCASSHRESYEQYFGPGTRLTVT.

The V gene is TRBV7-3, the J gene TRBJ1-2; the D gene is possibly TRBD1 (6 bases). Trimming took 1 base from V and 3 from J, leaving 18 bases between them. CDR3 size: 17 residues. The germline gives CDR1 SGHTA, CDR2 FQGTGA. The CDR3 region is CASSLRGSQGLDYGYTF. The CDR3 DNA sequence: TGTGCCAGCAGCTTAAGGGGGTCACAGGGCCTGGACTATGGCTACACCTTC.

This clone was recorded only once. The rearrangement joins TRBV10-3 to TRBJ2-7, with 7 positions matching TRBD2. The CDR3 totals 18 residues. The V segment lost 2 bases and the J segment 3 bases; nucleotides outside the gene matches: 16. Germline V gene lookup returns CDR1 ENHRY and CDR2 SYGVKD. The CDR3 here is CAISEPMEAGAPHYEQYF. The CDR3 DNA is TGTGCCATCAGTGAGCCTATGGAGGCGGGAGCCCCTCACTACGAGCAGTACTTC.

The V and J genes are TRBV19 and TRBJ1-4; D ambiguous. The CDR3 contains 15 residues. In germline, CDR1 is LNHDA, CDR2 SQIVND (reference sequence). Trimming took 3 bases from V and 2 from J, leaving 10 bases between them. Here the CDR3 reads CASSILPGTNEKLFF. CDR3 in DNA: TGTGCCAGTAGTATTCTTCCGGGGACTAATGAAAAACTGTTTTTT.

Here the CDR3 DNA reads TGTGCCAGCAGCTTTGATCCAGGCGCCAAAGCCAAAAACATTCAGTACTTC. It encodes CASSFDPGAKAKNIQYF. The J gene is TRBJ2-4, the V gene TRBV7-2; no definite D call. Germline CDR1 and CDR2: SGHTA and FQGNSA. The CDR3 contains 17 residues. Trimming left V 3 bases short and J 0 bases short, with 15 bases between.

The chain has TRBV6-1 and TRBJ2-2; 9 bases agree with TRBD1. The germline V gene has CDR1 MNHNS and CDR2 SASEGT. This CDR3 is built from 14 residues. Trimming cost V 5 bases and J 7 bases; bases outside gene matches: 5. DNA for the CDR3: TGTGCCAGCAGTACCCGACAGGGGGTCGGGGAGCTGTTTTTT. Translated, it gives CASSTRQGVGELFF.